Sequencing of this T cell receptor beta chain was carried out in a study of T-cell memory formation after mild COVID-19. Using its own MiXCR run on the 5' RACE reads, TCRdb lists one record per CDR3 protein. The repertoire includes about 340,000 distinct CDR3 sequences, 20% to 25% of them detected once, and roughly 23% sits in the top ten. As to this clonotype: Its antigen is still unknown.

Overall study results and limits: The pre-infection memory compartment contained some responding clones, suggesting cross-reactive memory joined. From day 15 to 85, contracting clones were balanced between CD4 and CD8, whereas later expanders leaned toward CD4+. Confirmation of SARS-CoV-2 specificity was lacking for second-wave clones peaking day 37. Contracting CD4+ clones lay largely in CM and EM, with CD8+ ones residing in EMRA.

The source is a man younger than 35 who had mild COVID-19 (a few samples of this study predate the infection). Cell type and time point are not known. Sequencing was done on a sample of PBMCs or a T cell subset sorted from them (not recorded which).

The CDR3 here is CASSTGTGGDAEAFF. The CDR3 DNA reads as TGTGCCAGCAGTACGGGGACGGGTGGAGATGCTGAAGCTTTCTTT. The genes are TRBV6-5 and TRBJ1-1, with D possibly being TRBD1 (5 bases). Trimming pared 5 bases from V and 6 bases from J, leaving 19 bases between. CDR1 and CDR2 from the germline V gene are MNHEY and SVGAGI. There are 15 residues in the CDR3.